This T cell receptor beta chain emerged from a study of Ad26.COV2.S vaccination and SARS-CoV-2 variants. The study, taken as a whole, reports: Using TCR breadth and depth analyses may have led to underestimated total T cell responses.

As to treatment: around 19 received Ad26.COV2.S at low or high dose, single or two shots; about five received placebo; per-sample allocation not given. Following the first vaccine or placebo injection, samples were taken on day 63. Sequencing used immunoSEQ multiplex PCR; TCRdb keeps in-frame clones, though not all of them. The sample holds hundreds of thousands of clones, less than 90% seen once. On this clone itself: Its antigen is not known.

Trimming took 4 bases from V and 0 from J, leaving 13 bases between them. In germline, CDR1 is SGHTA, CDR2 FQGNSA. The CDR3 loop spans 16 amino acids. This sequence joins TRBV7-2 and TRBJ2-1; D perhaps matches TRBD2 (6 bases). Sequencing used peripheral blood, obtained in a trial of Ad26.COV2.S vaccine versus placebo. The receptor was isolated from a person between 18 and 60 years old who received the Ad26.COV2.S COVID-19 vaccine or a placebo. The CDR3: CASSSWTIYSYNEQFF. In DNA form, the CDR3 reads TGTGCCAGCAGCTCCTGGACTATTTACTCCTACAATGAGCAGTTCTTC.